The clone carrying this T cell receptor beta chain was counted ten times or more. Its antigen is not identified. Together with a sample-barcoded 5' primer, a J-beta primer mix was included in a second PCR lasting roughly 6 to 12 cycles. TCRdb fed the 5' RACE reads into MiXCR, producing one record per CDR3 protein. Among some 790,000 distinct CDR3 sequences listed, 25% to 30% were seen once. The sample comes from a study of blood T cells in healthy people across ages. Findings and limits, study-wide: From one million sequenced T cells, diversity estimates were lower bounds. Across the age range, TCR beta diversity per million T cells fell in a roughly linear way.

There are 16 residues in the CDR3. From germline, CDR1 is SGHTA and CDR2 FQGNSA. J was trimmed by 0 bases and V by 5 bases; bases with no gene match: 6. Material for sequencing was blood. The chain recombines TRBV7-2 with TRBJ2-4; 8 nucleotides agree with TRBD2. The clonotype comes from a woman of 80 years or more in good health. As DNA, the CDR3 is TGTGCCAGCAGCAACGGGGGGGTCCTAGCCAAAAACATTCAGTACTTC. This translates into CASSNGGVLAKNIQYF.